The 21 T cell receptor beta chains reported below all come from one sample, sequenced in a study of response to subunit inactivated influenza vaccine. One entry per CDR3 protein, called by TCRdb with MiXCR from the RT-PCR reads. The sample lists more than 450,000 distinct CDR3 sequences; 12% were seen once. This specimen consisted of PBMCs from blood, obtained on the day of vaccination. The receptors originated from a man aged 45-65 years who received an inactivated influenza vaccine.

The J gene is TRBJ2-1, the V gene TRBV6-2 or TRBV6-3, with a tentative D call TRBD2 (5 bases). The CDR3 is made up of 16 amino acids. Between the trimmed V and J ends, which lost 5 bases and 6 bases, there was a span of 20 bases. Per germline, CDR1 MNHEY and CDR2 SVGEGT. The DNA for the CDR3 is TGTGCCAGCAGTCCCCCTAGAGGGAGAGGGTCCAATGAGCAGTTCTTC. The encoded protein is CASSPPRGRGSNEQFF.

A few counts support this clonotype. This chain connects TRBV29-1 to TRBJ2-2, with a weak D call TRBD1 (6 bases). Germline values: CDR1 SQVTM, CDR2 ANQGSEA. Trimming left V 4 bases short and J 5 bases short, with 8 bases between. This CDR3 has 12 residues. Here the CDR3 reads CSVATGTGELFF. The CDR3 DNA sequence: TGCAGCGTTGCTACAGGGACCGGGGAGCTGTTTTTT.

The CDR3 is CASSQSPRDTQYF. The CDR3 DNA is TGTGCCAGCAGCCAATCCCCCCGGGATACGCAGTATTTT. The chain has TRBV3-1 and TRBJ2-3; D not resolved. V was trimmed by 2 bases and J by 6 bases, leaving 9 bases between them. Germline lookup yields CDR1 LGHDT and CDR2 YNNKEL (reference sequence). The length of the CDR3 is 13 residues.

V is TRBV11-2 and J is TRBJ2-5; D is perhaps TRBD2 (6 bases). The V and J ends lost 6 bases and 5 bases respectively, with 16 bases between them. Germline V gene lookup returns CDR1 SGHAT and CDR2 FQNNGV. The CDR3 loop spans 14 amino acids. The CDR3 sequence is CASSQPREIETQYF. As DNA, the CDR3 is TGTGCCAGCAGTCAACCACGGGAGATCGAGACCCAGTACTTC.

This clonotype was picked up many times. This chain connects TRBV5-1 to TRBJ2-2; D gene uncertain. The CDR3 loop spans 15 amino acids. The ends were cut back, 2 bases at V and 0 bases at J, with 8 bases in the middle. Germline CDR1 and CDR2: SGHRS and YFSETQ. CDR3 region: CASSFPQSNTGELFF. The CDR3 DNA follows: TGCGCCAGCAGCTTTCCGCAGTCGAACACCGGGGAGCTGTTTTTT.

The rearrangement uses TRBV20-1 and TRBJ2-5, with 12 nucleotides matching TRBD2. With 5 bases clipped from V and 5 bases from J, the junction kept 9 bases outside the gene matches. Germline CDR1 reads DFQATT; CDR2 reads SNEGSKA (reference sequence). The CDR3 is 15 residues long. CDR3 protein: CSAPRLAGAGETQYF. CDR3 coding DNA: TGCAGTGCTCCTCGACTAGCGGGAGCGGGGGAGACCCAGTACTTC.

This CDR3 is CSASPPGSSYNEQFF. The CDR3 nucleotides read TGCAGTGCTAGCCCCCCAGGGAGCTCCTACAATGAGCAGTTCTTC. The gene calls are TRBV20-1 and TRBJ2-1; D may match TRBD1 or TRBD2 (5 bases each). The CDR3 is 15 residues long. Germline-derived CDR1 and CDR2 are DFQATT and SNEGSKA (reference sequence). V was clipped by 3 bases and J by 0 bases, with 12 bases between them.

This CDR3 reads CASSQGIGPTGELFF. Here the CDR3 DNA reads TGTGCCAGCAGCCAAGGAATAGGACCCACCGGGGAGCTGTTTTTT. The chain couples TRBV3-1 to TRBJ2-2; D is unclear. V dropped 1 base and J dropped 4 bases, with 10 bases sitting between them. Germline V gene data show CDR1 as LGHDT and CDR2 as YNNKEL (reference sequence). This CDR3 comprises 15 residues.

This clonotype came up a few times. The chain uses TRBV7-6 and TRBJ2-5, with D uncertain. Per the germline V gene, CDR1 is SGHVS and CDR2 is FNYEAQ. This CDR3 is 12 amino acids long. Deletions cut 5 bases from V and 1 base from J, with 5 bases between. The DNA for the CDR3 is TGTGCCAGCAGCACCCTCCAAGAGACCCAGTACTTC. Its translation is CASSTLQETQYF.

This clonotype was counted a few times. The CDR3 sequence is CASSLKTQETQYF. CDR3 coding DNA: TGCGCCAGCAGCTTGAAAACGCAAGAGACCCAGTACTTC. V usage is TRBV5-1 and J usage is TRBJ2-5; D gene ambiguous. Germline values: CDR1 SGHRS, CDR2 YFSETQ. CDR3 length: 13 residues. V was cut by 1 base and J by 2 bases, with 6 bases left in between.

This clonotype was seen only a few times. The chain is built from TRBV7-2 and TRBJ2-3, with 13 bases identical to TRBD2. This CDR3 contains 17 residues. V shed 2 bases and J 5 bases; nucleotides not matched to a gene: 7. Germline V CDR1 and CDR2: SGHTA, FQGNSA. For the CDR3, the DNA is TGTGCCAGCAGCTTATCTGGACTAGCGGGAGCTATAGATACGCAGTATTTT. As protein: CASSLSGLAGAIDTQYF.

This clonotype has just a few counts. The V and J genes are TRBV28 and TRBJ2-2; D is ambiguous. Germline CDR1 and CDR2: MDHEN and SYDVKM. With 6 bases removed from V and 7 bases from J, the gap between germline ends came to 15 bases. The CDR3 sequence is 14 residues long. The CDR3: CASRPGPPSGELFF. CDR3 nucleotides: TGTGCCAGCAGGCCCGGACCCCCCAGCGGGGAGCTGTTTTTT.

The chain combines TRBV27 with TRBJ2-6, with D possibly being TRBD2 (6 bases). V was clipped by 5 bases and J by 1 base, with 18 bases between them. CDR3 size: 18 residues. CDR1 and CDR2 (germline): MNHEY, SMNVEV (reference sequence). CDR3 nucleotide sequence: TGTGCCAGCAGTACCTGGGGAGGAGTCCGATCTGGGGCCAACGTCCTGACTTTC. Protein: CASSTWGGVRSGANVLTF.

The chain joins TRBV15 to TRBJ2-1; tentative D call: TRBD1 (5 bases). V was shortened by 0 bases and J by 6 bases, with 12 bases between the two germline ends. CDR3 length: 15 amino acids. Germline CDR1 LNHNV, CDR2 YYDKDF (reference sequence). Here the CDR3 DNA reads TGTGCCACCAGCAGAGAGGGGCCAGCAGGCAATGAGCAGTTCTTC. It encodes CATSREGPAGNEQFF.

This clonotype has only a few counts. The chain's CDR3 is CASSLGTGGSQPQHF. CDR3 bases: TGTGCCAGCAGCTTAGGGACAGGGGGCAGTCAGCCCCAGCATTTT. The gene calls are TRBV7-2 and TRBJ1-5; TRBD1 aligns across 11 bases. V dropped 1 base and J dropped 6; count of bases not matched to a gene: 2. Germline V gene lookup returns CDR1 SGHTA and CDR2 FQGNSA. The CDR3 has 15 residues.

Ten or more counts support this clonotype. The chain couples TRBV18 to TRBJ2-2, with TRBD2 as a possible D gene (5 bases). Per germline, CDR1 KGHSH and CDR2 LQKENI. The germline V and J ends were trimmed by 0 bases and 4 bases, with 6 bases remaining between them. The CDR3 is 14 amino acids. CDR3 DNA: TGTGCCAGCTCACCACCTGCGGGCACCGGGGAGCTGTTTTTT. This translates into CASSPPAGTGELFF.

Worth noting for this clonotype: At one end, the junction sequence differs from germline, possibly due to a read error. The chain is built from TRBV28 and TRBJ1-2; 10 nucleotides align to TRBD1. Looked up from germline, CDR1 is MDHEN and CDR2 is SYDVKM. This CDR3 is built from 15 residues. The CDR3 nucleotides read TGTGCCAGCAGGGGGGGACAGGGGCTTGCCTATGGCTACGCCTTC. Its translation: CASRGGQGLAYGYAF.

This clonotype was detected a few times. The V gene is TRBV7-2, the J gene TRBJ1-1; D not resolved. The V gene lost 4 bases and the J gene lost 11 bases, with 11 bases spanning the gap. Germline V gene sequence: CDR1 SGHTA, CDR2 FQGNSA. The CDR3 runs 11 residues. Written as DNA, the CDR3 is TGTGCCAGCAGCTCACAAATAGGGGCTTTCTTT. Its translation: CASSSQIGAFF. The whole variable domain, remainder taken from reference TRBV7-2 and TRBJ1-1, is GAGVSQSPSNKVTEKGKDVELRCDPISGHTALYWYRQSLGQGLEFLIYFQGNSAPDKSGLPSDRFSAERTGGSVSTLTIQRTQQEDSAVYLCASSSQIGAFFGQGTRLTVV.

The chain has TRBV7-8 and TRBJ2-5; D remains unclear. V was clipped by 2 bases and J by 4 bases, with 11 bases between them. The CDR3 has 14 amino acids. CDR1 and CDR2 (germline): SGHVS, FQNEAQ. For the CDR3, the DNA is TGTGCCAGCAGCTTACGGCCCCCACGAGAGACCCAGTACTTC. This encodes CASSLRPPRETQYF.

This clonotype was observed a few times. This chain connects TRBV7-9 to TRBJ1-2; 7 bases match TRBD1. Germline V gene data show CDR1 as SEHNR and CDR2 as FQNEAQ (reference sequence). V lost 5 bases, J lost 2 bases, and 5 bases stayed unmatched. CDR3 length equals 14 residues. CDR3 residues: CASSPMTGNYGYTF. In DNA, the CDR3 is TGTGCCAGCAGCCCCATGACAGGGAACTATGGCTACACCTTC.

The V and J genes are TRBV20-1 and TRBJ1-3, with no clear D. Germline loops: CDR1 DFQATT, CDR2 SNEGSKA (reference sequence). Between the trimmed V and J ends, which lost 3 bases and 0 bases, there was a span of 9 bases. This CDR3 has 14 residues. CDR3 amino acids: CSARYPISGNTIYF. CDR3 sequence (DNA): TGCAGTGCTAGGTACCCGATCTCTGGAAACACCATATATTTT.